This TCR beta chain was sequenced during a study of blood T cells in healthy people across ages. Regarding the study as a whole: Older age went with lower TCR beta diversity per million T cells, in a roughly linear way.

The use of a sample-barcoded 5' primer and a J-beta primer mix characterized a second PCR of roughly 6 to 11 cycles. TCRdb reprocessed the 5' RACE reads with MiXCR, giving one entry per CDR3 protein. The profile shows just under 750,000 distinct CDR3 sequences, about a fifth of them singletons. This clonotype came up a few times. The target antigen is unknown. This CDR3 spans 16 amino acids. The germline CDR1 and CDR2 sequences are SGDLS and YYNGEE. Trimming removed 0 bases from V and 1 base from J, with 10 bases in between. The receptor comes from a man in his 70s in good health. The rearrangement uses TRBV9 and TRBJ2-2; tentative D call: TRBD1 (6 bases). The material sequenced was blood. The CDR3 sequence: CASSVGPGQNTGELFF. The CDR3 region has the DNA TGTGCCAGCAGCGTAGGGCCGGGACAGAACACCGGGGAGCTGTTTTTT. Based on the CDR3 plus reference TRBV9 and TRBJ2-2, the full variable domain is DSGVTQTPKHLITATGQRVTLRCSPRSGDLSVYWYQQSLDQGLQFLIQYYNGEERAKGNILERFSAQQFPDLHSELNLSSLELGDSALYFCASSVGPGQNTGELFFGEGSRLTVL.